Below are 21 T cell receptor beta chains sequenced from a single sample in a study of T-cell reconstitution after alpha-beta-depleted transplantation in children. The TCRbeta library incorporated unique molecular identifiers. From the PCR reads, TCRdb called clonotypes with MiXCR, one entry per CDR3 protein. The data contain tens of thousands of distinct CDR3 sequences, about 40% of them singletons. Here the sequenced sample was PBMCs, mostly from graft donor cells, taken 360 days after TCRalphabeta/CD19-depleted stem cell transplant. The receptors were gathered from a male patient aged 10 to 17 who had a stem cell transplant for acute lymphoblastic leukemia, so the T cells may come from the graft donor.

A few counts support this clonotype. In nucleotides, the CDR3 is TGTGCCAGCAGCCCCGGACTTAGCACAGATACGCAGTATTTT. Its translation is CASSPGLSTDTQYF. The chain couples TRBV7-3 to TRBJ2-3; TRBD2 might be the D (5 bases). CDR1 and CDR2 (germline): SGHTA, FQGTGA. This CDR3 contains 14 residues. Trimming took off 5 bases at V and 0 bases at J, with 9 bases between the two ends.

CDR3 in amino acids: CASSRDSMNTEAFF. The CDR3 nucleotides read TGTGCCAGCAGTCGAGACAGCATGAACACTGAAGCTTTCTTT. The chain recombines TRBV3-1 with TRBJ1-1; TRBD1 might be the D (5 bases). Germline V gives CDR1 LGHDT, CDR2 YNNKEL (reference sequence). Trimming left V 6 bases short and J 0 bases short, with 11 bases between. The CDR3 sequence is 14 residues long.

In its sample, this clonotype was seen once. This chain connects TRBV12-3 or TRBV12-4 to TRBJ2-1; the D is unclear. V lost 4 bases to trimming and J lost 1 base, with 8 bases between them. The CDR3 is made up of 14 amino acids. This chain's CDR3 is CASSSIVSYNEQFF. The CDR3 DNA is TGTGCCAGCAGTTCCATAGTATCCTACAATGAGCAGTTCTTC.

This clonotype was counted once. V gene TRBV7-3 combines with J gene TRBJ2-6; TRBD1 is a possible D gene (6 bases). V shed 0 bases and J shed 0 bases, with 18 bases lying between them. Germline lookup yields CDR1 SGHTA and CDR2 FQGTGA. The length of the CDR3 is 20 residues. The DNA for the CDR3 is TGTGCCAGCAGCTTAACCCCGATTGCAGGGGTCCTCTCTGGGGCCAACGTCCTGACTTTC. Protein: CASSLTPIAGVLSGANVLTF.

V and J are TRBV18 and TRBJ2-7, with 8 bases lining up with TRBD1. The CDR3 spans 14 residues. Germline CDR1 KGHSH, CDR2 LQKENI. The V segment lost 4 bases and the J segment 4 bases; nucleotides outside the gene matches: 6. The CDR3 reads CASSQPRQGYEQYF. DNA of the CDR3: TGTGCCAGCTCACAGCCGAGACAGGGGTACGAGCAGTACTTC.

The V gene is TRBV5-5, the J gene TRBJ2-3; D is perhaps TRBD2 (5 bases). Between the trimmed V and J ends, which lost 2 bases and 5 bases, there was a span of 15 bases. This CDR3 region has 15 residues. Germline-derived CDR1 and CDR2 are SGHKS and YYEKEE (reference sequence). Written as DNA, the CDR3 is TGTGCCAGCAGCTTCAGTGGCCCCGGGGTAGATACGCAGTATTTT. Its protein product is CASSFSGPGVDTQYF.

This clonotype appeared many times. The V and J genes are TRBV5-5 and TRBJ2-7; 8 bases match TRBD1. Germline V gene sequence: CDR1 SGHKS, CDR2 YYEKEE (reference sequence). V dropped 2 bases and J dropped 2; count of bases not matched to a gene: 3. The CDR3 is 14 residues long. The CDR3 DNA reads as TGTGCCAGCAGCTTTGGGACAGGAACCTACGAGCAGTACTTC. It specifies CASSFGTGTYEQYF.

This clonotype turned up a few times. V gene TRBV12-3 or TRBV12-4 combines with J gene TRBJ2-7; D gene uncertain. The CDR3 totals 14 residues. Trimming removed 1 base at V and 7 bases at J, with 14 bases between. This CDR3 reads CASSLGVSSGEQYF. The CDR3 coding sequence is TGTGCCAGCAGTTTAGGCGTGTCTTCCGGGGAGCAGTACTTC.

The rearrangement uses TRBV4-3 and TRBJ2-5; D not certain. Between the trimmed V and J ends, which lost 0 bases and 4 bases, there was a span of 12 bases. The CDR3 loop spans 15 amino acids. CDR1 and CDR2 (germline): LGHNA, YSLEER. CDR3 DNA: TGCGCCAGCAGCCAAGATTCCATCCCCGGAGAGACCCAGTACTTC. Translating it yields CASSQDSIPGETQYF.

The chain combines TRBV5-6 with TRBJ2-6; 7 bases map to TRBD1. The V gene end was trimmed by 5 bases and the J gene end by 1 base; junction bases not matched to a gene: 3. There are 15 residues in the CDR3. Germline CDR1 and CDR2: SGHDT and YYEEEE. This CDR3 reads CASRHRGSGANVLTF. The CDR3 region has the DNA TGTGCCAGCAGGCACAGGGGATCTGGGGCCAACGTCCTGACTTTC.

This chain uses TRBV27 with TRBJ2-3, with unresolved D. Deletions cut 3 bases from V and 6 bases from J, with 10 bases between. The CDR3 runs 13 residues. Germline values: CDR1 MNHEY, CDR2 SMNVEV (reference sequence). The CDR3 reads CASSLWQLDTQYF. CDR3 sequence (DNA): TGTGCCAGCAGTTTGTGGCAGCTGGATACGCAGTATTTT.

This sequence joins TRBV27 and TRBJ2-7, with D unclear. Trimming pared 3 bases from V and 4 bases from J, leaving 4 bases between. This CDR3 has 11 amino acids. CDR1 MNHEY and CDR2 SMNVEV come from the germline V gene (reference sequence). The CDR3 sequence: CASSFFYEQYF. The CDR3 nucleotides read TGTGCCAGCAGTTTTTTTTACGAGCAGTACTTC.

The rearrangement uses TRBV7-8 and TRBJ2-5; unclear D gene. Germline CDR1 is SGHVS and CDR2 is FQNEAQ. V dropped 1 base and J dropped 2 bases, with 14 bases sitting between them. This CDR3 spans 16 amino acids. The DNA for the CDR3 is TGTGCCAGCAGCTTAGTCCCCTCCGGAATTCAAGAGACCCAGTACTTC. Its protein is CASSLVPSGIQETQYF.

The chain combines TRBV27 with TRBJ2-3; TRBD1 is a possible D gene (5 bases). The germline CDR1 and CDR2 sequences are MNHEY and SMNVEV (reference sequence). The CDR3 length is 14 residues. V lost 1 base and J 6 bases, leaving 11 bases between the germline ends. CDR3 region: CASSLLAGIDTQYF. The DNA of the CDR3 is TGTGCCAGCAGTTTATTGGCAGGGATCGATACGCAGTATTTT.

This rearrangement joins TRBV2 to TRBJ2-3, with D maybe TRBD2 (5 bases). V was shortened by 10 bases and J by 6 bases, with 11 bases between the two germline ends. The CDR3 runs to 11 residues. The germline gives CDR1 SNHLY, CDR2 FYNNEI. The CDR3 nucleotides read TGTGCCACCTTATTAGCGGATACGCAGTATTTT. Its protein is CATLLADTQYF.

V usage is TRBV6-2 or TRBV6-3 and J usage is TRBJ2-5, with TRBD1 as a possible D gene (6 bases). CDR1 MNHEY and CDR2 SVGEGT come from the germline V gene. V shed 2 bases and J shed 0 bases, with 16 bases lying between them. This CDR3 spans 17 amino acids. CDR3 DNA sequence: TGTGCCAGCAGTTACGGGGGCCAGTGGTCAGACCAAGAGACCCAGTACTTC. Its protein is CASSYGGQWSDQETQYF.

V usage is TRBV11-2 and J usage is TRBJ2-1; D perhaps matches TRBD1 (6 bases). CDR1 is SGHAT, CDR2 FQNNGV, per germline. Trimming removed 5 bases at V and 0 bases at J, with 11 bases between. This CDR3 region has 15 residues. The CDR3, as DNA: TGTGCCAGCAGCACGACAGGTAGCTCCTACAATGAGCAGTTCTTC. Residues: CASSTTGSSYNEQFF.

This clonotype showed up just a few times. The J gene is TRBJ1-1, the V gene TRBV20-1; 8 bases fit TRBD1. The CDR3 covers 20 residues. The germline V gene encodes CDR1 DFQATT and CDR2 SNEGSKA (reference sequence). V lost 0 bases, J lost 3 bases, and 21 bases stayed unmatched. The CDR3 protein is CSARDAPGGATMDEDTEAFF. The CDR3 nucleotides read TGCAGTGCTAGAGATGCCCCAGGGGGCGCCACGATGGATGAGGACACTGAAGCTTTCTTT.

This clonotype was seen only a few times. CDR3 coding DNA: TGTGCCAGCAGTCCTAGGGGAACTTACGAGCAGTACTTC. Translated: CASSPRGTYEQYF. The chain carries TRBV5-6 and TRBJ2-7; D may be TRBD1 (5 bases). Germline V gene sequence: CDR1 SGHDT, CDR2 YYEEEE. The length of the CDR3 is 13 residues. Trimming shortened V by 5 bases and J by 4 bases, and 13 bases separated the two germline ends.

This clonotype was detected only a few times. The CDR3 spells CASSGDPSGENTGELFF. In nucleotides, the CDR3 is TGTGCCAGCAGCGGAGACCCTAGCGGGGAGAACACCGGGGAGCTGTTTTTT. The V and J genes are TRBV9 and TRBJ2-2; 9 bases are a match to TRBD2. V gave up 3 bases and J gave up 1 base; unmatched junction bases: 7. Germline CDR1 is SGDLS and CDR2 is YYNGEE. The CDR3 totals 17 residues.

The chain has TRBV4-2 and TRBJ2-7; D is tentatively TRBD1 or TRBD2 (5 bases each). Germline lookup yields CDR1 LGHNA and CDR2 YNFKEQ. V dropped 1 base and J dropped 2 bases, with 12 bases sitting between them. This CDR3 is built from 15 residues. The CDR3 spells CASSQVGDGTYEQYF. DNA of the CDR3: TGTGCCAGCAGCCAAGTTGGGGACGGTACCTACGAGCAGTACTTC.